The 13 T cell receptor beta chains below were found in one sample sequenced in a study of blood T cell repertoires in COVID-19. Data came from immunoSEQ multiplex PCR; TCRdb stores just in-frame clones and leaves some out. The table records about 330,000 clones, roughly 85% of them present only once. The sample taken for sequencing was peripheral blood. Receptor source: a human donor in a cohort sampled during active COVID-19.

V and J are TRBV21-1 and TRBJ1-1. TRBV21-1 corresponds to a pseudogene. This CDR3 has 17 amino acids. The CDR3 region is CASSFRPGLHGNTEAFF. The CDR3 bases are TGTGCCAGCAGTTTTCGACCCGGACTTCACGGAAACACTGAAGCTTTCTTT.

This sequence joins TRBV27 and TRBJ2-7, with 10 positions matching TRBD2. The V gene end was trimmed by 6 bases and the J gene end by 3 bases; junction bases not matched to a gene: 5. Germline CDR1 MNHEY, CDR2 SMNVEV (reference sequence). The CDR3 runs to 14 residues. Here the CDR3 reads CASSSLAGNYEQYF. The CDR3 DNA is TGTGCCAGCAGCTCACTAGCGGGGAACTACGAGCAGTACTTC.

This sequence joins TRBV30 and TRBJ1-4, with D tentatively TRBD1 (6 bases). Trimming removed 1 base at V and 6 bases at J, with 6 bases between. This CDR3 spans 12 amino acids. Germline V CDR1 and CDR2: GTSNPN, SVGIG (reference sequence). Here the CDR3 reads CAWSDRDEKLFF. Written as DNA, the CDR3 is TGTGCCTGGAGTGACAGGGATGAAAAACTGTTTTTT.

V is TRBV12-3 or TRBV12-4 and J is TRBJ2-1; the D is unclear. V was pared by 7 bases and J by 9 bases, with 7 bases between. CDR3 length equals 10 residues. The CDR3 nucleotides are TGTGCCAGCAAGAGTTCTGAGCAGTTCTTC. It specifies CASKSSEQFF.

The V and J genes are TRBV10-3 and TRBJ2-7; TRBD2 matches 8 bases. The CDR3 is 17 residues long. The J segment lost 0 bases and the V segment lost 5 bases, leaving 12 bases of the junction unmatched. In germline, CDR1 is ENHRY, CDR2 SYGVKD. The DNA of the CDR3 is TGTGCCATCAGTCAACCAGTGGGGCGGGGGGCCTCCTACGAGCAGTACTTC. Amino acid sequence: CAISQPVGRGASYEQYF.

CDR3 bases: TGCAGCGAAACGGACAGGTGGAATTCACCCCTCCACTTT. This encodes CSETDRWNSPLHF. This rearrangement joins TRBV29-1 to TRBJ1-6, with 7 nucleotides matching TRBD1. The CDR3 has 13 amino acids. The V gene's germline CDR1 is SQVTM and CDR2 ANQGSEA. After removal of 7 bases from V and 7 bases from J, the junction contained 7 bases not matched to a gene.

This clone was seen a single time. The chain employs TRBV19 and TRBJ2-4, with 9 positions matching TRBD1. The CDR3 is made up of 14 amino acids. Per germline, CDR1 LNHDA and CDR2 SQIVND (reference sequence). The trim removed 7 bases at V and 8 bases at J, leaving 9 bases unmatched. The chain's CDR3 is CASNPGQGIHIQYF. The CDR3 DNA sequence: TGTGCCAGTAACCCGGGACAGGGAATACACATTCAGTACTTC.

The V gene is TRBV7-2, the J gene TRBJ1-1, with D perhaps matching TRBD1 (6 bases). This CDR3 region has 15 residues. With 2 bases removed from V and 4 bases from J, the gap between germline ends came to 14 bases. From germline, CDR1 is SGHTA and CDR2 FQGNSA. The CDR3: CASSLIQGRVTEAFF. The CDR3 DNA sequence: TGTGCCAGCAGCTTAATCCAGGGGCGCGTCACTGAAGCTTTCTTT.

The V and J genes are TRBV4-2 and TRBJ2-6; D may be TRBD1 (5 bases). In germline, CDR1 is LGHNA, CDR2 YNFKEQ. V lost 1 base and J lost 4, with 8 bases in between. CDR3 length: 15 residues. The CDR3 sequence: CASSQARTGANVLTF. DNA of the CDR3: TGTGCCAGCAGCCAAGCCCGGACAGGGGCCAACGTCCTGACTTTC.

This chain joins TRBV6-5 and TRBJ1-1; weak D call: TRBD1 (6 bases). CDR3 length: 13 residues. CDR1 is MNHEY, CDR2 SVGAGI, per germline. Deletions cut 4 bases from V and 6 bases from J, with 12 bases between. The CDR3 coding sequence is TGTGCCAGCAGTTTGGGGGCGGGGGCTGAAGCTTTCTTT. Translation: CASSLGAGAEAFF.

Ten or more counts support this clone. The chain has TRBV29-1 and TRBJ2-5; D possibly matches TRBD1 or TRBD2 (9 bases each). In germline, CDR1 is SQVTM, CDR2 ANQGSEA. V lost 4 bases, J lost 4 bases, and 28 bases lay in between. There are 18 residues in the CDR3. The CDR3 spells CSVGPGQGRSGGAETQYF. CDR3 DNA: TGCAGCGTTGGTCCTGGACAGGGGCGTAGCGGGGGTGCAGAGACCCAGTACTTC.

The genes are TRBV27 and TRBJ1-5; 8 nucleotides match TRBD1. CDR1 and CDR2 from the germline V gene are MNHEY and SMNVEV (reference sequence). CDR3 size: 13 residues. The ends lost 5 bases at V and 6 bases at J; junction bases unmatched: 3. CDR3 bases: TGTGCCAGCAGTAGACAGGGGAGTCAGCCCCAGCATTTT. Translation: CASSRQGSQPQHF.

This sequence joins TRBV2 and TRBJ1-6; TRBD1 might be the D (6 bases). V was pared by 6 bases and J by 4 bases, with 7 bases between. The germline CDR1 and CDR2 sequences are SNHLY and FYNNEI. There are 13 residues in the CDR3. The CDR3 region has the DNA TGTGCCAGCAGCGGACAGTATAATTCACCCCTCCACTTT. Protein sequence: CASSGQYNSPLHF.